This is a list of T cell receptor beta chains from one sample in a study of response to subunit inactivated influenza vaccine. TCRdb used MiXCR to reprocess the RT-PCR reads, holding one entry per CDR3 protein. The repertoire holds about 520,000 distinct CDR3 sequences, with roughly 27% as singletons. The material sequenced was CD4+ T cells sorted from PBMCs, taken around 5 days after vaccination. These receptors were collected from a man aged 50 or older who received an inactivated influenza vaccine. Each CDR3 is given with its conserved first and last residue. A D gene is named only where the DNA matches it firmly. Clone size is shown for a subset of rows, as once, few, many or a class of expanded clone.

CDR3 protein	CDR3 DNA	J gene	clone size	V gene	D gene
CASSYQPGGANVLTF	TGTGCCAGCAGTTACCAGCCGGGTGGGGCCAACGTCCTGACTTTC	TRBJ2-6	NA	TRBV6-5	NA
CASSRTGKVYNEQVF	TGTGCCAGCAGCCGAACAGGGAAGGTGTACAATGAGCAGGTCTTC	TRBJ2-1	NA	TRBV12-3/TRBV12-4	NA
CASSQRQEETQYF	TGTGCCAGCTCACAAAGACAGGAAGAGACCCAGTACTTC	TRBJ2-5	NA	TRBV18	NA
CASSPVPVGGISFF	TGCGCCAGCAGCCCCGTCCCCGTGGGGGGCATTTCTTTCTTT	TRBJ1-1	few	TRBV5-1	NA
CASIPGLAPDTQYF	TGTGCCAGCATCCCGGGACTAGCGCCAGATACGCAGTATTTT	TRBJ2-3	many	TRBV5-5	TRBD2
CAIMVTSGITYEQYF	TGTGCCATCATGGTGACTAGCGGGATTACCTACGAGCAGTACTTC	TRBJ2-7	NA	TRBV10-3	TRBD2
CASSQFAGEQFF	TGTGCCAGCAGCCAATTTGCGGGAGAGCAGTTCTTC	TRBJ2-1	few	TRBV3-1	NA
CASSQEAETGGQYF	TGCGCCAGCAGCCAAGAAGCGGAAACTGGAGGGCAGTACTTC	TRBJ2-7	NA	TRBV4-3	NA
CASSYPLEGTGPNF	TGTGCCAGCAGTTACCCGCTGGAGGGGACAGGGCCAAACTTC	TRBJ2-7	many	TRBV6-2/TRBV6-3	TRBD1
CSANPGTSNEQFF	TGCAGTGCTAACCCCGGTACTAGTAATGAGCAGTTCTTC	TRBJ2-1	NA	TRBV20-1	NA
CATSEADRGLGYTF	TGTGCCACCAGTGAGGCCGACAGGGGACTTGGCTACACCTTC	TRBJ1-2	many	TRBV24-1	TRBD1
CASRGTVSNEQYF	TGTGCCAGCCGCGGAACAGTAAGTAACGAGCAGTACTTC	TRBJ2-7	NA	TRBV6-2/TRBV6-3	NA
CASSEAYEKLFF	TGTGCCAGCAGTGAGGCGTATGAAAAACTGTTTTTT	TRBJ1-4	NA	TRBV6-1	NA
CSALDNGSEAFF	TGCAGCGCCCTGGACAATGGGAGTGAAGCTTTCTTT	TRBJ1-1	few	TRBV29-1	NA
CASSFRSLGVFGETQYF	TGCGCCAGCAGTTTTAGAAGTCTGGGCGTATTTGGAGAGACCCAGTACTTC	TRBJ2-5	NA	TRBV5-1	NA
CAWSVGPVSGNTIYF	TGTGCCTGGAGTGTAGGGCCAGTCTCTGGAAACACCATATATTTT	TRBJ1-3	few	TRBV30	NA
CSASDGDQPQHF	TGCAGTGCTAGCGACGGAGATCAGCCCCAGCATTTT	TRBJ1-5	few	TRBV20-1	NA
CSDVRGPSSSAQYF	TGCAGTGACGTCCGGGGCCCATCCTCGTCGGCCCAGTACTTC	TRBJ2-5	NA	TRBV20-1	NA
CSVEDPRTGSVETQYF	TGCAGCGTTGAAGATCCCAGGACAGGGTCGGTAGAGACCCAGTACTTC	TRBJ2-5	NA	TRBV29-1	TRBD1
CASSLRASSGNTIYF	TGTGCCAGCAGCCTCAGGGCCAGCTCTGGAAACACCATATATTTT	TRBJ1-3	NA	TRBV16	NA
CASSQGGVPGELFF	TGTGCCAGCAGCCAAGGCGGCGTCCCGGGGGAGCTGTTTTTT	TRBJ2-2	NA	TRBV3-1	NA
CASSWGSGTSSYNEQFF	TGTGCCAGCTCTTGGGGAAGCGGGACGAGCTCCTACAATGAGCAGTTCTTC	TRBJ2-1	NA	TRBV5-4	TRBD2
CASRSGVLETQYF	TGTGCCAGCAGGTCAGGGGTTTTAGAGACCCAGTACTTC	TRBJ2-5	NA	TRBV7-2	NA
CASSLVGQQTEQYF	TGCGCCAGCAGCTTGGTGGGACAGCAAACCGAGCAGTACTTC	TRBJ2-7	few	TRBV5-1	TRBD1
CASSGRRNRQGREEKLFF	TGTGCCAGCAGCGGACGGAGGAACAGGCAGGGAAGGGAAGAAAAACTGTTTTTT	TRBJ1-4	few	TRBV11-2	NA
CSASSRTYEQYF	TGCAGTGCCTCCAGTAGAACCTACGAGCAGTACTTC	TRBJ2-7	few	TRBV20-1	NA
CASSLAPSGGAETQYF	TGCGCCAGCAGCTTGGCCCCTAGCGGGGGAGCAGAGACCCAGTACTTC	TRBJ2-5	NA	TRBV5-1	TRBD2
CSFRGSLNTGELFF	TGCAGCTTCCGCGGCAGTTTGAACACCGGGGAGCTGTTTTTT	TRBJ2-2	few	TRBV29-1	NA
CASSFGGDIQYF	TGTGCCAGCAGTTTTGGGGGAGACATTCAGTACTTC	TRBJ2-4	few	TRBV12-3/TRBV12-4	NA
CASSQDPVGTYNEQFF	TGCGCCAGCAGCCAAGACCCTGTAGGAACCTACAATGAGCAGTTCTTC	TRBJ2-1	many	TRBV4-3	NA
CSARDRGGPLEQYF	TGCAGTGCTAGAGATCGGGGGGGGCCCCTCGAGCAGTACTTC	TRBJ2-7	NA	TRBV20-1	TRBD2
CASSHAAQYTEAFF	TGTGCCAGCAGCCATGCGGCACAGTACACTGAAGCTTTCTTT	TRBJ1-1	NA	TRBV7-9	NA
CASSMPTGGQETQYF	TGTGCCAGCAGCATGCCTACAGGGGGACAAGAGACCCAGTACTTC	TRBJ2-5	NA	TRBV9	TRBD1
CASTIQSTGPYEQYF	TGTGCCAGCACCATTCAATCGACAGGACCCTACGAGCAGTACTTC	TRBJ2-7	NA	TRBV12-3/TRBV12-4	NA
CASSFLSGQETQYF	TGTGCCAGCAGCTTTCTTAGCGGCCAAGAGACCCAGTACTTC	TRBJ2-5	NA	TRBV5-5	NA
CSVTDSSLNEKLFF	TGCAGCGTTACGGACAGCTCTCTCAATGAAAAACTGTTTTTT	TRBJ1-4	NA	TRBV29-1	NA
CASSQDRDAYEQYF	TGTGCCAGCAGCCAAGACAGGGACGCCTACGAGCAGTACTTC	TRBJ2-7	few	TRBV4-2	NA
CASRRNGPYNEQFF	TGTGCCAGCAGGAGAAATGGGCCCTACAATGAGCAGTTCTTC	TRBJ2-1	NA	TRBV6-2/TRBV6-3	NA
CASSLSGTSALAGELFF	TGTGCCAGCAGCTTAAGTGGGACTAGCGCTCTTGCTGGGGAGCTGTTTTTT	TRBJ2-2	few	TRBV7-3	TRBD2
CASSEAGGRDIQYF	TGTGCCAGCAGTGAAGCTGGAGGGCGGGACATTCAGTACTTC	TRBJ2-4	NA	TRBV6-1	NA
CASSEGGELFF	TGTGCCAGCAGTGAAGGCGGGGAGCTGTTTTTT	TRBJ2-2	NA	TRBV6-1	NA
CASSSREGANYGYTF	TGTGCCAGCAGTTCTCGAGAAGGGGCTAACTATGGCTACACCTTC	TRBJ1-2	NA	TRBV12-3/TRBV12-4	NA
CASSQDGAYSDTQYF	TGTGCCAGCAGCCAAGACGGGGCTTACTCAGATACGCAGTATTTT	TRBJ2-3	NA	TRBV4-2	NA
CASRRGGGTDTQYF	TGTGCCAGCAGGAGGGGAGGGGGCACAGATACGCAGTATTTT	TRBJ2-3	few	TRBV6-1	TRBD2
CASSLAAHVRQFF	TGTGCCAGCAGCTTAGCTGCCCACGTTCGGCAGTTCTTC	TRBJ2-1	NA	TRBV7-8	NA